The rows below give T cell receptor beta chains drawn from one sample of a study of T cell responses to AZD1222 COVID-19 vaccine. The protocol was immunoSEQ multiplex PCR, while the TCRdb copy is restricted to in-frame clones and leaves out a portion. In the table there are roughly 200,000 clones, just under 95% of which are singletons. Sequencing was performed on peripheral blood, taken 28 days after the second dose of the MenACWY control vaccine. The receptors shown here come from an adult who received the MenACWY meningococcal vaccine as a control. CDR3s leave out the opening cysteine and the closing phenylalanine or tryptophan.

CDR3aa: ASSYGLLNTEAF; j_gene: TRBJ1-1; v_gene: TRBV6-2/TRBV6-3
CDR3aa: ASSLRDRGLNTGELF; j_gene: TRBJ2-2; v_gene: TRBV9
CDR3aa: ASSQGGANEQF; j_gene: TRBJ2-1; v_gene: TRBV4-3
CDR3aa: ASSSAGTYEQY; j_gene: TRBJ2-7; v_gene: TRBV7-9
CDR3aa: ASSQETSRIVEKLF; j_gene: TRBJ1-4; v_gene: TRBV4-1
CDR3aa: ASSLGTATEAF; j_gene: TRBJ1-1; v_gene: TRBV5-5
CDR3aa: ASSEAQQYQPQH; j_gene: TRBJ1-5; v_gene: TRBV6-1
CDR3aa: ASSRQGSGSPLH; j_gene: TRBJ1-6; v_gene: TRBV2
CDR3aa: ASSLWGTGDTEAF; j_gene: TRBJ1-1; v_gene: TRBV5-1
CDR3aa: ASSHEGTGVRNIQY; j_gene: TRBJ2-4; v_gene: TRBV4-1
CDR3aa: ASSFGTGGDQPQH; j_gene: TRBJ1-5; v_gene: TRBV7-9